The 20 T cell receptor beta chains given below trace back to one sample, sequenced in a study of technical replicates of blood from a few donors. Repertoires were generated with immunoSEQ multiplex PCR, while TCRdb's copy carries only in-frame clones and drops some. Of 60,000 to 80,000 clones listed, more than 75% are singletons. The sequenced material came from PBMCs. The source of these receptors is a human donor in good health. Some clones in this sample may be carry-over from other donors' samples.

This clone was found once. The rearrangement uses TRBV11-3 and TRBJ2-7; tentative D call: TRBD1 (6 bases). The CDR3 extends over 14 amino acids. Germline lookup yields CDR1 SGHNT and CDR2 YENEEA. V dropped 4 bases and J dropped 2 bases, with 12 bases sitting between them. The DNA of the CDR3 is TGTGCCAGCAGCTCCTATGACAGGCCCTACGAGCAGTACTTC. Its translation: CASSSYDRPYEQYF. Based on the CDR3 plus reference TRBV11-3 and TRBJ2-7, the full variable domain is EAGVVQSPRYKIIEKKQPVAFWCNPISGHNTLYWYLQNLGQGPELLIRYENEEAVDDSQLPKDRFSAERLKGVDSTLKIQPAELGDSAVYLCASSSYDRPYEQYFGPGTRLTVT.

The rearrangement links TRBV5-4 to TRBJ2-1; 9 bases match TRBD1. Trimming removed 3 bases from V and 7 bases from J; junction bases left unmatched: 8. This CDR3 has 15 amino acids. Per germline, CDR1 SGHNT and CDR2 YYREEE (reference sequence). In nucleotides, the CDR3 is TGTGCCAGCAGCTCCCGGGACAGGGCTTGGAATGAGCAGTTCTTC. It yields the protein CASSSRDRAWNEQFF. The full variable domain, completed using reference TRBV5-4 and TRBJ2-1, is ETGVTQSPTHLIKTRGQQVTLRCSSQSGHNTVSWYQQALGQGPQFIFQYYREEENGRGNFPPRFSGLQFPNYSSELNVNALELDDSALYLCASSSRDRAWNEQFFGPGTRLTVL.

The CDR3 bases are TGTGCCGGACGGAGGTCCGGGGCAGATACGCAGTATTTT. It codes for CAGRRSGADTQYF. The V gene is TRBV30, the J gene TRBJ2-3; possible D gene TRBD2, 5 bases. The V gene's germline CDR1 is GTSNPN and CDR2 SVGIG (reference sequence). The V end was cut by 8 bases, the J end by 4 bases, with 16 bases between. The CDR3 runs to 13 residues.

The chain uses TRBV6-6 and TRBJ1-6; 8 bases line up with TRBD1. Germline V gives CDR1 MNHNY, CDR2 SVGAGI (reference sequence). The CDR3 is 15 residues long. Trimming took 1 base from V and 8 from J; bases not matched to a gene: 4. CDR3: CASSYFGQGYSPLHF. For the CDR3, the DNA is TGTGCCAGCAGTTACTTTGGACAGGGTTATTCACCCCTCCACTTT.

This clone was detected once. This chain's CDR3 is CASSFVAGVSYEQYF. Written as DNA, the CDR3 is TGTGCCAGCAGTTTCGTAGCGGGAGTTTCCTACGAGCAGTACTTC. The V gene is TRBV27, the J gene TRBJ2-7; 9 nucleotides align to TRBD2. There are 15 residues in the CDR3. In germline, CDR1 is MNHEY, CDR2 SMNVEV (reference sequence). The junction had 4 bases not matched to a gene; V was cut back by 3 bases and J by 1 base.

The chain carries TRBV9 and TRBJ2-1; 16 positions match TRBD2. Trimming took 1 base from V and 8 from J; bases not matched to a gene: 9. The CDR3 runs 18 residues. Germline-derived CDR1 and CDR2 are SGDLS and YYNGEE. The CDR3 loop is CASSVLGTSGRAGHEQFF. CDR3 nucleotide sequence: TGTGCCAGCAGCGTACTGGGGACTAGCGGGAGGGCTGGCCATGAGCAGTTCTTC.

CDR3 coding DNA: TGTGCCAGCAGCTTCCCGGACAGGGGTTGGTATGGCTACACCTTC. It codes for CASSFPDRGWYGYTF. The V and J genes are TRBV5-5 and TRBJ1-2, with 9 positions matching TRBD1. The CDR3 spans 15 residues. The J segment lost 5 bases and the V segment lost 2 bases, leaving 7 bases of the junction unmatched. The germline V gene has CDR1 SGHKS and CDR2 YYEKEE (reference sequence). Full variable domain (rest looked up from reference TRBV5-5 and TRBJ1-2): DAGVTQSPTHLIKTRGQQVTLRCSPISGHKSVSWYQQVLGQGPQFIFQYYEKEERGRGNFPDRFSARQFPNYSSELNVNALLLGDSALYLCASSFPDRGWYGYTFGSGTRLTVV.

This clone has only one observation. The chain recombines TRBV19 with TRBJ1-2; D not certain. This CDR3 spans 12 amino acids. Germline lookup yields CDR1 LNHDA and CDR2 SQIVND (reference sequence). Trimming removed 2 bases at V and 3 bases at J, with 4 bases between. The CDR3 reads CASSIRDYGYTF. DNA of the CDR3: TGTGCCAGTAGTATACGAGACTATGGCTACACCTTC.

This sequence joins TRBV7-2 and TRBJ2-7, with D tentatively TRBD1 (5 bases). Per the germline V gene, CDR1 is SGHTA and CDR2 is FQGNSA. V was trimmed by 5 bases and J by 3 bases, leaving 11 bases between them. This CDR3 is built from 13 residues. The CDR3 here is CASSQRQSYEQYF. The CDR3 nucleotides read TGTGCCAGCAGCCAACGACAGAGCTACGAGCAGTACTTC. Filled out from reference TRBV7-2 and TRBJ2-7, the complete variable domain reads GAGVSQSPSNKVTEKGKDVELRCDPISGHTALYWYRQSLGQGLEFLIYFQGNSAPDKSGLPSDRFSAERTGGSVSTLTIQRTQQEDSAVYLCASSQRQSYEQYFGPGTRLTVT.

As concerns this clone: The junction departs from germline at one end; a sequencing error may be responsible. V is TRBV6-1 and J is TRBJ2-2; D is uncertain. The germline gives CDR1 MNHNS, CDR2 SASEGT. The CDR3 extends over 15 amino acids. CDR3 nucleotide sequence: TGTGCCTGCAGCCGTATAACGAGTAACACCGGGGAGCTGTTTTTT. This sequence encodes CACSRITSNTGELFF.

The chain carries TRBV2 and TRBJ1-1; TRBD1 aligns across 7 bases. The CDR3 runs 14 residues. The trim removed 7 bases at V and 5 bases at J, leaving 10 bases unmatched. The germline CDR1 and CDR2 sequences are SNHLY and FYNNEI. Here the CDR3 reads CASTNDRVRTEAFF. In DNA, the CDR3 is TGTGCCAGCACCAATGACAGGGTTAGAACTGAAGCTTTCTTT.

This sequence joins TRBV5-1 and TRBJ1-1, with 8 bases aligning to TRBD1. There are 15 residues in the CDR3. CDR1 and CDR2 from the germline V gene are SGHRS and YFSETQ. V was clipped by 4 bases and J by 5 bases; unmatched bases: 10. The CDR3 is CASSKPGQVVTEAFF. CDR3 nucleotides: TGCGCCAGCAGCAAACCGGGACAGGTAGTTACTGAAGCTTTCTTT.

This rearrangement joins TRBV9 to TRBJ2-3; D gene unclear. This CDR3 is built from 12 residues. Trimming pared 4 bases from V and 2 bases from J, leaving 5 bases between. Germline V gene data show CDR1 as SGDLS and CDR2 as YYNGEE. The CDR3 DNA reads as TGTGCCAGCAGCCAGAACACAGATACGCAGTATTTT. Translation: CASSQNTDTQYF.

The V and J genes are TRBV7-3 and TRBJ2-2, with 10 nucleotides matching TRBD1. CDR1 is SGHTA, CDR2 FQGTGA, per germline. The CDR3 consists of 12 residues. The CDR3 bases are TGTGCGTCGGGACAGGGGACCGGGGAGCTGTTTTTT. It encodes CASGQGTGELFF.

This clone was counted between two and nine times. The chain links TRBV5-1 to TRBJ2-2; D call uncertain. Trimming pared 2 bases from V and 3 bases from J, leaving 5 bases between. This CDR3 contains 13 residues. Germline V gene sequence: CDR1 SGHRS, CDR2 YFSETQ. The CDR3 DNA sequence: TGCGCCAGCAGCTTAAGCGACACCGGGGAGCTGTTTTTT. Translated: CASSLSDTGELFF.

CDR3 nucleotides: TGTGCCAGCAGCCCATATAGCGGCCACTCCTACGAGCAGTACTTC. Translation gives CASSPYSGHSYEQYF. J is TRBJ2-7 and V is TRBV7-6, with D possibly being TRBD2 (6 bases). V lost 5 bases and J lost 0, with 14 bases in between. Per germline, CDR1 SGHVS and CDR2 FNYEAQ. This CDR3 region has 15 residues. Using reference TRBV7-6 and TRBJ2-7 for the parts outside the CDR3, the full variable domain is GAGVSQSPRYKVTKRGQDVALRCDPISGHVSLYWYRQALGQGPEFLTYFNYEAQQDKSGLPNDRFSAERPEGSISTLTIQRTEQRDSAMYRCASSPYSGHSYEQYFGPGTRLTVT.

The chain is built from TRBV11-3 and TRBJ2-4; 9 nucleotides line up with TRBD1. Losses at the gene ends were 5 bases for V and 13 bases for J; bases not matched to a gene: 6. The CDR3 runs to 12 residues. Germline-derived CDR1 and CDR2 are SGHNT and YENEEA. The CDR3 here is CASSGDRVKQYF. In nucleotides, the CDR3 is TGTGCCAGCAGCGGGGACAGGGTTAAGCAGTACTTC.

The chain joins TRBV6-1 to TRBJ2-7; 10 nucleotides agree with TRBD2. The germline V gene encodes CDR1 MNHNS and CDR2 SASEGT. Losses at the gene ends were 6 bases for V and 3 bases for J; bases not matched to a gene: 5. CDR3 length: 14 amino acids. The CDR3 loop reads CASRPLAGVYEQYF. The CDR3 coding sequence is TGTGCCAGCAGGCCGCTAGCGGGAGTCTACGAGCAGTACTTC.

This clone has just one count. The chain employs TRBV9 and TRBJ2-7; 8 bases align to TRBD1. Germline loops: CDR1 SGDLS, CDR2 YYNGEE. The CDR3 is 14 amino acids. The V segment lost 0 bases and the J segment 5 bases; nucleotides outside the gene matches: 4. The CDR3 sequence: CASSVDAGGNEQYF. The CDR3 DNA is TGTGCCAGCAGCGTAGACGCAGGGGGCAACGAGCAGTACTTC.

The chain employs TRBV2 and TRBJ2-1; 8 nucleotides align to TRBD1. Germline CDR1 and CDR2: SNHLY and FYNNEI. The CDR3 is 14 residues long. J lost 6 bases, V lost 5 bases, and 6 bases had no gene match. The CDR3 protein is CASSPVDRVNEQFF. CDR3 bases: TGTGCCAGCAGTCCTGTGGACAGGGTCAATGAGCAGTTCTTC.